Following are 24 T cell receptor beta chains from one sample sequenced in a study of OX40 agonist ivuxolimab in advanced cancers. TCRdb's copy holds only in-frame clones and misses some; the assay was immunoSEQ multiplex PCR. The data contain 45,000 to 65,000 clones, around 85% of them singletons. Sequencing used CD4+ or CD8+ T cells sorted from blood, obtained in a trial of the OX40 agonist ivuxolimab. The origin of the receptors is an adult with an advanced solid tumor such as melanoma, head and neck, liver or kidney cancer.

V gene TRBV5-1 combines with J gene TRBJ1-6, with 8 nucleotides matching TRBD1. The trim removed 4 bases at V and 5 bases at J, leaving 5 bases unmatched. The CDR3 covers 15 residues. Germline assignment: CDR1 SGHRS and CDR2 YFSETQ. The DNA for the CDR3 is TGCGCCAGCAGCCAAATGACAGGGGATAATTCACCCCTCCACTTT. Protein product: CASSQMTGDNSPLHF.

The V and J genes are TRBV18 and TRBJ2-1; the D is unclear. The V gene's germline CDR1 is KGHSH and CDR2 LQKENI. With 3 bases removed from V and 8 bases from J, the gap between germline ends came to 17 bases. The CDR3 is 15 residues long. The CDR3 DNA sequence: TGTGCCAGCTCACCGGGTAGCCTGATCGGAGATGAGCAGTTCTTC. It codes for CASSPGSLIGDEQFF.

This clone occurred a few times. V is TRBV28 and J is TRBJ2-7; no definite D call. The CDR3 covers 15 residues. Deletions cut 6 bases from V and 6 bases from J, with 21 bases between. The germline V gene has CDR1 MDHEN and CDR2 SYDVKM. The DNA for the CDR3 is TGTGCCAGCAGCTCCCCGACATCCTACCAGGTCGAGCAGTACTTC. Translating it yields CASSSPTSYQVEQYF. The full variable domain, with the rest looked up from reference TRBV28 and TRBJ2-7, is DVKVTQSSRYLVKRTGEKVFLECVQDMDHENMFWYRQDPGLGLRLIYFSYDVKMKEKGDIPEGYSVSREKKERFSLILESASTNQTSMYLCASSSPTSYQVEQYFGPGTRLTVT.

V gene TRBV28 combines with J gene TRBJ2-3; 9 nucleotides line up with TRBD2. CDR3 length: 14 amino acids. CDR1 and CDR2 from the germline V gene are MDHEN and SYDVKM. J was trimmed by 7 bases and V by 6 bases; bases with no gene match: 8. CDR3 residues: CASRSGRIDNTQYF. The CDR3 DNA is TGTGCCAGCAGGAGCGGGAGGATTGACAATACGCAGTATTTT.

The gene calls are TRBV5-1 and TRBJ1-4; D might be TRBD1 (6 bases). CDR1 is SGHRS, CDR2 YFSETQ, per germline. Deletions cut 5 bases from V and 10 bases from J, with 21 bases between. The CDR3 consists of 15 residues. CDR3 coding DNA: TGCGCCAGCAGTTATTCCTCAGGGGCCGCTACAAAACTGTTTTTT. Its protein is CASSYSSGAATKLFF.

V is TRBV5-1 and J is TRBJ1-4; D is unclear. There are 15 residues in the CDR3. The germline V gene has CDR1 SGHRS and CDR2 YFSETQ. Trimming removed 5 bases from V and 5 bases from J, with 16 bases in between. The CDR3: CASSELSGRNEKLFF. As DNA, the CDR3 is TGCGCCAGCAGTGAATTGTCTGGAAGAAATGAAAAACTGTTTTTT. Filled out from reference TRBV5-1 and TRBJ1-4, the complete variable domain reads KAGVTQTPRYLIKTRGQQVTLSCSPISGHRSVSWYQQTPGQGLQFLFEYFSETQRNKGNFPGRFSGRQFSNSRSEMNVSTLELGDSALYLCASSELSGRNEKLFFGSGTQLSVL.

V and J are TRBV6-1 and TRBJ1-2; D call uncertain. With 8 bases removed from V and 0 bases from J, the gap between germline ends came to 13 bases. The CDR3 contains 14 residues. CDR1 and CDR2 (germline): MNHNS, SASEGT. DNA for the CDR3: TGTGCCAGCTCCCCTGGCGAGTCTAACTATGGCTACACCTTC. Amino acids: CASSPGESNYGYTF.

The V and J genes are TRBV15 and TRBJ2-1; 9 nucleotides line up with TRBD2. The length of the CDR3 is 20 residues. Germline CDR1 LNHNV, CDR2 YYDKDF (reference sequence). V lost 1 base, J lost 3 bases, and 16 bases stayed unmatched. Here the CDR3 reads CATSRGRAHGAGGSYNEQFF. The CDR3 DNA is TGTGCCACCAGCAGAGGGAGGGCCCATGGAGCGGGAGGTAGCTACAATGAGCAGTTCTTC. Complete variable domain (other parts from reference TRBV15 and TRBJ2-1): DAMVIQNPRYQVTQFGKPVTLSCSQTLNHNVMYWYQQKSSQAPKLLFHYYDKDFNNEADTPDNFQSRRPNTSFCFLDIRSPGLGDTAMYLCATSRGRAHGAGGSYNEQFFGPGTRLTVL.

CDR3 sequence: CASSFLQGNEKLFF. The CDR3 coding sequence is TGTGCCAGCAGCTTCCTACAGGGGAATGAAAAACTGTTTTTT. J is TRBJ1-4 and V is TRBV7-2; TRBD1 matches 7 bases. V lost 3 bases and J lost 5; bases outside the gene matches: 3. Germline-derived CDR1 and CDR2 are SGHTA and FQGNSA. CDR3 length: 14 amino acids.

This CDR3 is CASSPPTAAGGNTIYF. The CDR3 DNA sequence: TGTGCCAGCTCACCACCGACAGCCGCGGGAGGAAACACCATATATTTT. The V gene is TRBV18, the J gene TRBJ1-3; D perhaps matches TRBD1 (5 bases). The germline V gene encodes CDR1 KGHSH and CDR2 LQKENI. V was trimmed by 0 bases and J by 4 bases, leaving 13 bases between them. The CDR3 extends over 16 amino acids.

This clone was counted once. This chain uses TRBV5-1 with TRBJ2-7, with D perhaps matching TRBD1 (6 bases). Germline V gene lookup returns CDR1 SGHRS and CDR2 YFSETQ. With 2 bases removed from V and 2 bases from J, the gap between germline ends came to 11 bases. The CDR3 has 14 amino acids. The CDR3 DNA reads TGCGCCAGCAGCTTAACGGGGACAACCTACGAGCAGTACTTC. This sequence encodes CASSLTGTTYEQYF.

V gene TRBV7-2 combines with J gene TRBJ2-5; D remains ambiguous. The ends were cut back, 5 bases at V and 1 base at J, with 2 bases in the middle. The length of the CDR3 is 11 residues. CDR1 is SGHTA, CDR2 FQGNSA, per germline. The chain's CDR3 is CASSIQETQYF. DNA for the CDR3: TGTGCCAGCAGCATCCAAGAGACCCAGTACTTC.

The chain has TRBV11-2 and TRBJ2-7, with D possibly being TRBD1 (6 bases). CDR1 and CDR2 (germline): SGHAT, FQNNGV. The length of the CDR3 is 14 residues. The ends were cut back, 3 bases at V and 2 bases at J, with 11 bases in the middle. This CDR3 is CASSLTQGTYEQYF. As DNA, the CDR3 is TGTGCCAGCAGCTTGACACAGGGCACCTACGAGCAGTACTTC.

The rearrangement links TRBV19 to TRBJ1-5; 7 nucleotides agree with TRBD1. Germline V gene lookup returns CDR1 LNHDA and CDR2 SQIVND (reference sequence). This CDR3 has 17 residues. V shed 4 bases and J 1 base; nucleotides not matched to a gene: 10. CDR3 DNA sequence: TGTGCCAGTAGTACCGGGACAGACTTAGGGAGCAATCAGCCCCAGCATTTT. Translated, it gives CASSTGTDLGSNQPQHF. Based on the CDR3 plus reference TRBV19 and TRBJ1-5, the full variable domain is DGGITQSPKYLFRKEGQNVTLSCEQNLNHDAMYWYRQDPGQGLRLIYYSQIVNDFQKGDIAEGYSVSREKKESFPLTVTSAQKNPTAFYLCASSTGTDLGSNQPQHFGDGTRLSIL.

This clone was seen more than once but under ten times. This chain joins TRBV19 and TRBJ2-7; perhaps TRBD1 as D (5 bases). Germline assignment: CDR1 LNHDA and CDR2 SQIVND (reference sequence). The CDR3 loop spans 12 amino acids. The V end lost 1 base, the J end lost 5 bases, and 6 bases lay between the germline ends. The chain's CDR3 is CASSIARDEQYF. CDR3 DNA sequence: TGTGCCAGTAGTATAGCCAGGGACGAGCAGTACTTC.

The rearrangement uses TRBV6-6 and TRBJ2-7; 10 bases align to TRBD1. Germline CDR1 MNHNY, CDR2 SVGAGI (reference sequence). The V gene end was trimmed by 6 bases and the J gene end by 4 bases; junction bases not matched to a gene: 6. The length of the CDR3 is 14 residues. The CDR3, as DNA: TGTGCCAGCAGACAACCGGGACAGGGGTACGAGCAGTACTTC. Translated: CASRQPGQGYEQYF.

The chain carries TRBV2 and TRBJ2-3; D is unclear. Germline CDR1 and CDR2: SNHLY and FYNNEI. The CDR3 consists of 12 residues. Trimming took off 7 bases at V and 6 bases at J, with 11 bases between the two ends. CDR3 in DNA: TGTGCCAGCACCCCTACCTCGGATACGCAGTATTTT. Its translation is CASTPTSDTQYF.

This chain connects TRBV5-1 to TRBJ2-5, with 7 bases aligning to TRBD2. The germline CDR1 and CDR2 sequences are SGHRS and YFSETQ. The trim removed 5 bases at V and 2 bases at J, leaving 9 bases unmatched. This CDR3 has 15 residues. The CDR3 sequence: CASRGGRGPQETQYF. CDR3 bases: TGCGCCAGCAGGGGCGGGAGAGGCCCGCAAGAGACCCAGTACTTC.

J is TRBJ2-5 and V is TRBV19; D is tentatively TRBD1 or TRBD2 (5 bases each). The CDR3 covers 14 residues. Germline V CDR1 and CDR2: LNHDA, SQIVND (reference sequence). With 7 bases removed from V and 7 bases from J, the gap between germline ends came to 19 bases. The CDR3 is CASTPRGRKGTQYF. The CDR3, as DNA: TGTGCCAGTACCCCCCGGGGACGAAAGGGGACCCAGTACTTC.

Concerning this clone itself: At one end, the junction sequence differs from germline, possibly due to a read error. The chain joins TRBV7-9 to TRBJ2-2, with no clear D. The CDR3 is 12 residues long. In germline, CDR1 is SEHNR, CDR2 FQNEAQ (reference sequence). CDR3 protein: CASSPNSGELFF. The CDR3, as DNA: TGTGCCAGCAGCCCGAACAGCGGGGAGCTGTTTTTT.

This clone was seen a handful of times. The chain recombines TRBV7-9 with TRBJ1-5, with 7 bases lining up with TRBD1. Germline values: CDR1 SEHNR, CDR2 FQNEAQ (reference sequence). The junction had 4 bases not matched to a gene; V was cut back by 5 bases and J by 6 bases. This CDR3 contains 13 residues. CDR3 sequence reads: CASSQGGGQPQHF. CDR3 DNA sequence: TGTGCCAGCAGCCAGGGGGGGGGTCAGCCCCAGCATTTT.

The genes are TRBV2 and TRBJ2-7; no definite D call. CDR3 length: 15 amino acids. CDR1 is SNHLY, CDR2 FYNNEI, per germline. V was clipped by 6 bases and J by 2 bases, with 17 bases between them. The CDR3 DNA reads as TGTGCCAGCAGCCCACCGGGCCCCCGACCCTACGAGCAGTACTTC. This translates into CASSPPGPRPYEQYF.

The V call is TRBV27, the J call TRBJ1-1, with a possible D match to TRBD1 (5 bases). Germline V gene sequence: CDR1 MNHEY, CDR2 SMNVEV (reference sequence). The V and J ends lost 3 bases and 5 bases respectively, with 16 bases between them. There are 15 residues in the CDR3. CDR3 DNA: TGTGCCAGCAGTTTGGGACCCCAAAGGGGAACTGAAGCTTTCTTT. This encodes CASSLGPQRGTEAFF.

CDR3 loop: CASPPVGTF. CDR3 sequence (DNA): TGTGCCAGCCCCCCCGTTGGCACCTTC. The chain joins TRBV27 to TRBJ1-2; no definite D call. Germline assignment: CDR1 MNHEY and CDR2 SMNVEV (reference sequence). CDR3 length: 9 residues. Trimming left V 8 bases short and J 13 bases short, with 11 bases between.